The 6 T cell receptor beta chains presented below share a single source sample, sequenced in a study of spatial heterogeneity in lung cancer (dated by TCRdb to between 2017 and 2020). The library relied on 5' RACE. The reads were generated on a NextSeq 500. The public reads were reprocessed in TCRdb via fastp at Q25 and MiXCR, keeping in-frame beta chains. CDR3 protein duplicates are merged, each entry listing the most common genes and DNA. The sample includes 20,000 to 25,000 distinct CDR3 sequences, with roughly 4.2% observed a single time. In total, the top ten clones hold over 7% of the sample. The sample's time point label is to be understood as: sample taken at primary tumor resection. For TCR sequencing, whole RNA was extracted from tumor and nontumor lung tissue, or from cryopreserved PBMC samples, and no cell sorting was done. The source was PBMCs, collected at surgery. The receptor set was obtained from a male donor with early-stage non-small cell lung cancer.

Many counts were recorded for this clonotype. The chain employs TRBV20-1 and TRBJ1-1, with no clear D. This CDR3 comprises 16 residues. The V and J ends lost 0 bases and 0 bases respectively, with 14 bases between them. CDR1 and CDR2 (germline): DFQATT, SNEGSKA (reference sequence). CDR3 amino acids: CSARDPSVQLNTEAFF. The CDR3, as DNA: TGCAGTGCTAGAGATCCCTCCGTGCAGCTGAACACTGAAGCTTTCTTT.

This clonotype has a count of ten or more. The rearrangement joins TRBV2 to TRBJ2-1, with unresolved D. In germline, CDR1 is SNHLY, CDR2 FYNNEI. Trimming cost V 3 bases and J 5 bases, with 2 bases left between them. The CDR3 covers 11 residues. The CDR3 DNA follows: TGTGCCAGCAGTGACGACAATGAGCAGTTCTTC. Encoded protein: CASSDDNEQFF.

Ten or more counts support this clonotype. The rearrangement uses TRBV29-1 and TRBJ2-1; 9 bases fit TRBD1. Trimming cost V 7 bases and J 7 bases; bases outside gene matches: 11. CDR3 length equals 14 residues. Germline CDR1 SQVTM, CDR2 ANQGSEA. The chain's CDR3 is CSAKGTGIWNEQFF. The CDR3, as DNA: TGCAGCGCAAAGGGGACAGGGATATGGAATGAGCAGTTCTTC.

This clonotype was recorded many times. The chain has TRBV9 and TRBJ2-3; possibly TRBD2 for D (6 bases). Germline CDR1 SGDLS, CDR2 YYNGEE. V was clipped by 3 bases and J by 2 bases, with 16 bases between them. The length of the CDR3 is 16 residues. DNA for the CDR3: TGTGCCAGCAGCGCCGTAGCGGCCCACTCCACAGATACGCAGTATTTT. Its protein product is CASSAVAAHSTDTQYF.

This clonotype was seen ten or more times. V usage is TRBV12-5 and J usage is TRBJ2-1, with unresolved D. Germline CDR1 is LGHNT and CDR2 is FRNRAP. V was clipped by 10 bases and J by 7 bases, with 17 bases between them. The CDR3 has 13 residues. CDR3 protein: CANESRRDNEQFF. CDR3 bases: TGTGCTAACGAGTCCCGAAGAGATAATGAGCAGTTCTTC. Looking up the rest from reference TRBV12-5 and TRBJ2-1 gives the full variable domain: DARVTQTPRHKVTEMGQEVTMRCQPILGHNTVFWYRQTMMQGLELLAYFRNRAPLDDSGMPKDRFSAEMPDATLATLKIQPSEPRDSAVYFCANESRRDNEQFFGPGTRLTVL.

This clonotype was seen at least ten times. The chain employs TRBV7-2 and TRBJ1-2; 9 bases are a match to TRBD1. CDR3 length: 14 residues. The trim removed 8 bases at V and 7 bases at J, leaving 11 bases unmatched. Germline CDR1 reads SGHTA; CDR2 reads FQGNSA. The chain's CDR3 is CASVVGQGFGGYTF. For the CDR3, the DNA is TGTGCCAGCGTGGTCGGACAGGGGTTCGGTGGCTACACCTTC. Using reference TRBV7-2 and TRBJ1-2 for the parts outside the CDR3, the full variable domain is GAGVSQSPSNKVTEKGKDVELRCDPISGHTALYWYRQSLGQGLEFLIYFQGNSAPDKSGLPSDRFSAERTGGSVSTLTIQRTQQEDSAVYLCASVVGQGFGGYTFGSGTRLTVV.